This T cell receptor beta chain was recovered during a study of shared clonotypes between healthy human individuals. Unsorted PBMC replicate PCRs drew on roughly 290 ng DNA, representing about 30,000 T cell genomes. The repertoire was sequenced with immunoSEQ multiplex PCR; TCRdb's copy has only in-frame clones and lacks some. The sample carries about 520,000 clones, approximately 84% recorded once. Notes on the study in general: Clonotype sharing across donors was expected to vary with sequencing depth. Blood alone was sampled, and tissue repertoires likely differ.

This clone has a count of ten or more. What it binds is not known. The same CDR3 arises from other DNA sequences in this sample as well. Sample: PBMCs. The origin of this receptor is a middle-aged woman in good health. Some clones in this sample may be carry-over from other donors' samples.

CDR3: CASSSGTAKNIQYF. DNA of the CDR3: TGTGCCAGCAGCTCCGGGACAGCCAAAAACATTCAGTACTTC. V gene TRBV7-9 combines with J gene TRBJ2-4; D may be TRBD1 or TRBD2 (5 bases each). The V gene's germline CDR1 is SEHNR and CDR2 FQNEAQ (reference sequence). V was clipped by 4 bases and J by 0 bases, with 7 bases between them. This CDR3 has 14 amino acids.